The 8 T cell receptor beta chains below were found in one sample sequenced in a study of control samples from healthy donors and cancer patients. Clones were sequenced by immunoSEQ multiplex PCR, and TCRdb holds only the in-frame ones, with some missing. The sample includes under 150,000 clones, around 86% of them seen just once. Sequencing was done on a sample of blood. The receptors come from a middle-aged man in good health.

V usage is TRBV3-1 (or the pseudogene TRBV3-2) and J usage is TRBJ2-3, with 11 bases identical to TRBD2. Trimming took 4 bases from V and 0 from J; bases not matched to a gene: 0. The CDR3 totals 15 residues. Germline loops: CDR1 LGHDT, CDR2 YNNKEL (reference sequence). CDR3 sequence (DNA): TGTGCCAGCAGCCGACTAGCGGGGAGCACAGATACGCAGTATTTT. Protein: CASSRLAGSTDTQYF.

This clone showed up just a few times. The chain links TRBV19 to TRBJ2-1, with D perhaps matching TRBD2 (6 bases). Germline V gene lookup returns CDR1 LNHDA and CDR2 SQIVND (reference sequence). The length of the CDR3 is 11 residues. V was pared by 9 bases and J by 8 bases, with 11 bases between. The CDR3 coding sequence is TGTGCCAGCGGGCGCGGGGATGAGCAGTTCTTC. It is translated as CASGRGDEQFF. The full variable domain, its missing parts supplied by reference TRBV19 and TRBJ2-1, is DGGITQSPKYLFRKEGQNVTLSCEQNLNHDAMYWYRQDPGQGLRLIYYSQIVNDFQKGDIAEGYSVSREKKESFPLTVTSAQKNPTAFYLCASGRGDEQFFGPGTRLTVL.

As concerns this clone: The junction does not match germline at one end; this may be a read error. This sequence joins TRBV24-1 and TRBJ2-3; D is possibly TRBD2 (6 bases). The CDR3 contains 14 residues. Per the germline V gene, CDR1 is KGHDR and CDR2 is SFDVKD. The CDR3 is CATSEMTSLDMQYF. CDR3 nucleotide sequence: TGTGCCACCAGTGAAATGACTAGTTTGGATATGCAGTATTTT.

The chain has TRBV7-3 and TRBJ2-2, with a tentative D call TRBD1 (6 bases). This CDR3 spans 19 amino acids. CDR1 is SGHTA and CDR2 is FQGTGA in the germline V gene. Deletions cut 6 bases from V and 1 base from J, with 24 bases between. DNA of the CDR3: TGTGCCAGCAGACCCGCCCGTTGGACAGAGGAACAGAACACCGGGGAGCTGTTTTTT. This gives the protein CASRPARWTEEQNTGELFF.

V gene TRBV24-1 combines with J gene TRBJ2-1; maybe TRBD2 (7 bases). The CDR3 has 16 amino acids. Between the trimmed V and J ends, which lost 4 bases and 5 bases, there was a span of 17 bases. CDR1 is KGHDR, CDR2 SFDVKD, per germline. The CDR3 sequence is CATSDLRGGAHNEQFF. The CDR3, as DNA: TGTGCCACCAGTGACCTGAGGGGGGGCGCCCACAATGAGCAGTTCTTC.

CDR3 region: CASSLRGTSRPNEQFF. The CDR3 DNA reads TGTGCCAGCAGCTTAAGAGGGACTAGCAGGCCCAATGAGCAGTTCTTC. J is TRBJ2-1 and V is TRBV7-3; 9 nucleotides agree with TRBD2. Losses at the gene ends were 1 base for V and 6 bases for J; bases not matched to a gene: 7. The CDR3 covers 16 residues. Germline V gene data show CDR1 as SGHTA and CDR2 as FQGTGA.

This sequence joins TRBV10-3 and TRBJ2-5; D perhaps matches TRBD1 (6 bases). The germline V gene has CDR1 ENHRY and CDR2 SYGVKD. With 6 bases removed from V and 3 bases from J, the gap between germline ends came to 11 bases. The CDR3 sequence is 13 residues long. The CDR3 bases are TGTGCCATCAGGGGAAGGACAGAAGAGACCCAGTACTTC. Encoded protein: CAIRGRTEETQYF.

The chain carries TRBV4-1 and TRBJ1-2; 7 bases agree with TRBD1. From germline, CDR1 is MGHRA and CDR2 YSYEKL. CDR3 length: 16 residues. Trimming at V came to 5 bases and at J to 2 bases, leaving 11 bases not matched to a gene. DNA for the CDR3: TGCGCCAGCAGCTATGTATGGGGACAGCCGAACTATGGCTACACCTTC. This translates into CASSYVWGQPNYGYTF.